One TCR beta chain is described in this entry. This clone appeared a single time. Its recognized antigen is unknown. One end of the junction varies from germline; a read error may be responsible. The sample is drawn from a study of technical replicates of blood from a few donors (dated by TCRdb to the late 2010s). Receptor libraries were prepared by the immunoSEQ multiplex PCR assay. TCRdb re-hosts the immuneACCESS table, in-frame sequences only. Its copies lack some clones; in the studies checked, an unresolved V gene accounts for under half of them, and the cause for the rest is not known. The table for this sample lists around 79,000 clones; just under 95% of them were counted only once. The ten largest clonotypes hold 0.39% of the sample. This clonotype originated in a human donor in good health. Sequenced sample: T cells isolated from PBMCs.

The DNA reads TGTGCCAGCAGCTTATCACCGCGGGGTCGAAATGAAAAACTGTTTTTT. Its protein reads: CASSLSPRGRNEKLFF. The V gene is TRBV27 and the J gene is TRBJ1-4; the D gene remains uncertain. There are 16 amino acids in the CDR3, from cysteine to phenylalanine inclusive. Only the CDR3 DNA is retained, 48 bases long and in frame from the first base. From the germline V gene (reference sequence), CDR1 is MNHEY and CDR2 is SMNVEV.